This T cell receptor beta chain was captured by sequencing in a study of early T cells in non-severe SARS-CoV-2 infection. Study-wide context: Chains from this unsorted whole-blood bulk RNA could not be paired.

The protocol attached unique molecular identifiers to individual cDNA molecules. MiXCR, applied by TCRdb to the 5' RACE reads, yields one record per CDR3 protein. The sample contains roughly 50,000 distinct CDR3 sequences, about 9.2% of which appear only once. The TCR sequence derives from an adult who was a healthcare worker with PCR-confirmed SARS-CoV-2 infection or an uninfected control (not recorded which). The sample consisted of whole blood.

The CDR3 DNA sequence: TGTGCCAGCAGCCGGACGGGCTTAGCTAATGAGCAGTTCTTC. As protein: CASSRTGLANEQFF. This chain links TRBV12-3 or TRBV12-4 with TRBJ2-1; D is unresolved. This CDR3 has 14 amino acids. Trimming took 6 bases from V and 7 from J, leaving 16 bases between them.